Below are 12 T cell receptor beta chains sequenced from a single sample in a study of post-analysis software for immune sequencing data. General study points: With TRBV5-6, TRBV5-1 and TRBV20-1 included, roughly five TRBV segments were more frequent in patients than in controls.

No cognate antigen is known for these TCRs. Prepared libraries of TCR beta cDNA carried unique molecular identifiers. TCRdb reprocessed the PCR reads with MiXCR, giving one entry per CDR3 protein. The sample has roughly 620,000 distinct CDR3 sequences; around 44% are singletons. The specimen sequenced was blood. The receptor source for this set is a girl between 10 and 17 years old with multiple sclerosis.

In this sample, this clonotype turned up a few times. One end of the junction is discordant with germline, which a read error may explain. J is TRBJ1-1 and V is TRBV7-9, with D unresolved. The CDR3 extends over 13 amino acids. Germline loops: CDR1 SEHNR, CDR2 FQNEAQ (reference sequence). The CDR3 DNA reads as TGTGCCTGCAGCTTACGGGAATACACTGAAGCTTTCTTT. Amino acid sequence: CACSLREYTEAFF.

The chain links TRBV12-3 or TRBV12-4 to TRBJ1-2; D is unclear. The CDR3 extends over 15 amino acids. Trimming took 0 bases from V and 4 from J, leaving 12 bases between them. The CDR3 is CASSLALSALYGYTF. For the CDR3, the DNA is TGTGCCAGCAGTTTAGCGCTGTCGGCTCTCTATGGCTACACCTTC.

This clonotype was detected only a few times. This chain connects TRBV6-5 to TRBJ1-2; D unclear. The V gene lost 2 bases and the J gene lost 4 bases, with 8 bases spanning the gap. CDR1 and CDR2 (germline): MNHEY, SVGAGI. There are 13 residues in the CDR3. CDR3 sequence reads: CASSYDATYGYTF. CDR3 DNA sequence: TGTGCCAGCAGTTACGACGCCACCTATGGCTACACCTTC.

CDR3 nucleotides: TGCAGCGTTGGGAGAAACAGGGGGCTCGCGGGGGCCAACGTCCTGACTTTC. It yields the protein CSVGRNRGLAGANVLTF. The chain employs TRBV29-1 and TRBJ2-6, with 9 bases matching TRBD1. There are 17 residues in the CDR3. Looked up from germline, CDR1 is SQVTM and CDR2 is ANQGSEA. The J segment lost 4 bases and the V segment lost 4 bases, leaving 11 bases of the junction unmatched.

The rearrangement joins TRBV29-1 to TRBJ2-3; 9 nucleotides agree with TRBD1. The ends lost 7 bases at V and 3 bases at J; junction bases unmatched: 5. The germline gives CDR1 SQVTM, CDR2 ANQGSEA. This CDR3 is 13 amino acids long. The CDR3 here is CSAGTGLTDTQYF. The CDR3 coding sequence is TGCAGCGCGGGGACAGGGCTGACAGATACGCAGTATTTT.

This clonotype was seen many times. CDR3 protein: CASSLAGLTYEQYF. The CDR3 DNA sequence: TGTGCCAGCAGTCTAGCAGGTCTAACCTACGAGCAGTACTTC. V is TRBV27 and J is TRBJ2-7; D is possibly TRBD2 (5 bases). The germline V gene has CDR1 MNHEY and CDR2 SMNVEV (reference sequence). CDR3 length equals 14 residues. V was trimmed by 5 bases and J by 2 bases, leaving 13 bases between them.

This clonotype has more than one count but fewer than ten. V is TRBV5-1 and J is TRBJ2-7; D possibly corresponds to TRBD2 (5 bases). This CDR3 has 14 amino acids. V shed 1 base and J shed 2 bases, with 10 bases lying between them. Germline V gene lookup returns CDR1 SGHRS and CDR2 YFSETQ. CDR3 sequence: CASSLRESAYEQYF. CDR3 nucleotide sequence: TGCGCCAGCAGCTTGAGGGAGTCGGCCTACGAGCAGTACTTC.

In nucleotides, the CDR3 is TGTGCCACCAGTGATTCCGGGACAGGGGCCACCGGGGAGCTGTTTTTT. It is translated as CATSDSGTGATGELFF. V usage is TRBV24-1 and J usage is TRBJ2-2; 10 bases map to TRBD1. The CDR3 consists of 16 residues. Germline assignment: CDR1 KGHDR and CDR2 SFDVKD. The trim removed 2 bases at V and 4 bases at J, leaving 3 bases unmatched.

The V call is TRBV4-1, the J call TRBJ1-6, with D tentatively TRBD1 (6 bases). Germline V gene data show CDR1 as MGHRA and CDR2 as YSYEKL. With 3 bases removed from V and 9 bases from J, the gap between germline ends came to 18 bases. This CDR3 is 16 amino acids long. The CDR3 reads CASSQTGWGPSSPLHF. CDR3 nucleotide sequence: TGCGCCAGCAGCCAGACCGGCTGGGGGCCGAGTTCACCCCTCCACTTT.

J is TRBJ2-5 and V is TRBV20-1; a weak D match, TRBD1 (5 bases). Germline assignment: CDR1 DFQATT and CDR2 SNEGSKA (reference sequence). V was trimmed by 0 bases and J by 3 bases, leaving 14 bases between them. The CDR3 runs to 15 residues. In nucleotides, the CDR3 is TGCAGTGCTAGAGATGCGACGGACACTAAAGAGACCCAGTACTTC. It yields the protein CSARDATDTKETQYF.

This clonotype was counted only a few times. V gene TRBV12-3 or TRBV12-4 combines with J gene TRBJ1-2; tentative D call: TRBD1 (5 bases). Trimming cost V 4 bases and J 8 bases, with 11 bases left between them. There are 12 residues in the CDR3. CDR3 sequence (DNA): TGTGCCAGCAGTTGGCCCGGGGGGGGCTACACCTTC. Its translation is CASSWPGGGYTF.

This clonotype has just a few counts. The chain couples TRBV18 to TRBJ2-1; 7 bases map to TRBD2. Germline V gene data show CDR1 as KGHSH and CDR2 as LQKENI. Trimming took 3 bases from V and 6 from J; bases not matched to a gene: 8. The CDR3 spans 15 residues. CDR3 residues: CASSPNTWGGNEQFF. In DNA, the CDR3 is TGTGCCAGCTCACCGAATACATGGGGGGGCAATGAGCAGTTCTTC. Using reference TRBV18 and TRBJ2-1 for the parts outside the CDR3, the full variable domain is NAGVMQNPRHLVRRRGQEARLRCSPMKGHSHVYWYRQLPEEGLKFMVYLQKENIIDESGMPKERFSAEFPKEGPSILRIQQVVRGDSAAYFCASSPNTWGGNEQFFGPGTRLTVL.